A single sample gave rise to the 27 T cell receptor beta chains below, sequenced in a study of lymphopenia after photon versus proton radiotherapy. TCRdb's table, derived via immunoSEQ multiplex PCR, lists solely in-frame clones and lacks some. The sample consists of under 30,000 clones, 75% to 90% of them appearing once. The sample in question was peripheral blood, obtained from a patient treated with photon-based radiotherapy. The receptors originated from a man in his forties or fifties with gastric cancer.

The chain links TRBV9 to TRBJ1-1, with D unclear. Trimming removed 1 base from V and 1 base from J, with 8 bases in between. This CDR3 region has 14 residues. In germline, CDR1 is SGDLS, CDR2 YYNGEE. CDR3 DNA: TGTGCCAGCAGCGTAAAATCTGGGAACACTGAAGCTTTCTTT. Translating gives CASSVKSGNTEAFF.

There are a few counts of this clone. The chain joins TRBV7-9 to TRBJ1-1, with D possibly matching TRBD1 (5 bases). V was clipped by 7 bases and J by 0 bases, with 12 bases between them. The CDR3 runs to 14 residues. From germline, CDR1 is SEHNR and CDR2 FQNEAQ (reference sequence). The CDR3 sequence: CASIRTTMNTEAFF. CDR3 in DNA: TGTGCCAGCATCCGGACAACAATGAACACTGAAGCTTTCTTT.

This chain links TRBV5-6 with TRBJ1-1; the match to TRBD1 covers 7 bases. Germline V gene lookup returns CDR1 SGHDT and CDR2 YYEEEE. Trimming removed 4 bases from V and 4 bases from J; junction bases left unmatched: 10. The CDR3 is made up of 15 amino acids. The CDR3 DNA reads TGTGCCAGCAGCATGGAGACAGGGCTGAGCACTGAAGCTTTCTTT. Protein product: CASSMETGLSTEAFF. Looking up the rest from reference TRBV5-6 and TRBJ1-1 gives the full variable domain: DAGVTQSPTHLIKTRGQQVTLRCSPKSGHDTVSWYQQALGQGPQFIFQYYEEEERQRGNFPDRFSGHQFPNYSSELNVNALLLGDSALYLCASSMETGLSTEAFFGQGTRLTVV.

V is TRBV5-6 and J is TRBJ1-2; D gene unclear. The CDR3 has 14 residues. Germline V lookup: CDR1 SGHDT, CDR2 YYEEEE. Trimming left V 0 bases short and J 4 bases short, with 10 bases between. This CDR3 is CASSLGGLGYGYTF. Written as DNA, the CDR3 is TGTGCCAGCAGCTTGGGCGGGTTAGGCTATGGCTACACCTTC.

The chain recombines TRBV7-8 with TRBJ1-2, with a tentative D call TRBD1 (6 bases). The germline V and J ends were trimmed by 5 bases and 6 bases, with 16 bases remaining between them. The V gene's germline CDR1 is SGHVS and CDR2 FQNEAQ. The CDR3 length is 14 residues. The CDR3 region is CASSHPEAGDGYTF. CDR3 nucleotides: TGTGCCAGCAGCCATCCTGAGGCAGGGGATGGCTACACCTTC.

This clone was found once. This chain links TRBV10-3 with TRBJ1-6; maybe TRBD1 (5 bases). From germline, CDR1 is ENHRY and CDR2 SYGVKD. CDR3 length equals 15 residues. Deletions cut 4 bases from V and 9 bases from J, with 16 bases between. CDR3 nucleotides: TGTGCCATCAGTGGGGAGGGGCAGGGTTTTTCACCCCTCCACTTT. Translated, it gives CAISGEGQGFSPLHF.

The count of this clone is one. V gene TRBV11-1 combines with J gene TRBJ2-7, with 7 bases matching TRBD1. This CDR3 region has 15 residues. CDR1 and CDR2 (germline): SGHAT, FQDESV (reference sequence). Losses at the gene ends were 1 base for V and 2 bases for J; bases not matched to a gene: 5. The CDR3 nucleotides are TGTGCCAGCAGCTTAGTTGGACAGGCTCCCTACGAGCAGTACTTC. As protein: CASSLVGQAPYEQYF.

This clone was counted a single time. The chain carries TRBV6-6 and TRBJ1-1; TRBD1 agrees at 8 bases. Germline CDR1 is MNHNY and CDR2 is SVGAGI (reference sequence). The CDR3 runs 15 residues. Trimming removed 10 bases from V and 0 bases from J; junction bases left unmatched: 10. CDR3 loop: CATWTGWRMNTEAFF. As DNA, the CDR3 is TGTGCCACTTGGACAGGGTGGAGAATGAACACTGAAGCTTTCTTT.

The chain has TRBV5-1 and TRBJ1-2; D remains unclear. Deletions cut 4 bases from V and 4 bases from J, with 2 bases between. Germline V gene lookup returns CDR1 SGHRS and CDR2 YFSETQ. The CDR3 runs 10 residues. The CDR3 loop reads CASSPYGYTF. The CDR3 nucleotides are TGCGCCAGCAGCCCCTATGGCTACACCTTC. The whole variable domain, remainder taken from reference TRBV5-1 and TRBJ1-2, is KAGVTQTPRYLIKTRGQQVTLSCSPISGHRSVSWYQQTPGQGLQFLFEYFSETQRNKGNFPGRFSGRQFSNSRSEMNVSTLELGDSALYLCASSPYGYTFGSGTRLTVV.

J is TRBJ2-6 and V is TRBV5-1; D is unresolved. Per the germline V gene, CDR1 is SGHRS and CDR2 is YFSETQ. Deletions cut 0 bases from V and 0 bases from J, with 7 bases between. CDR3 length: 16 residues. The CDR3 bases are TGCGCCAGCAGCTTGGAAAAACCCTCTGGGGCCAACGTCCTGACTTTC. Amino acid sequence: CASSLEKPSGANVLTF.

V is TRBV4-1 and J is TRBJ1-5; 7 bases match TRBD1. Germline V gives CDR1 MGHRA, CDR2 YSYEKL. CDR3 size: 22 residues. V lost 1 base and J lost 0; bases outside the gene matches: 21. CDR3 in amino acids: CASSQGTPRAGGFFDSNQPQHF. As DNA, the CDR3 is TGCGCCAGCAGCCAAGGAACCCCGCGGGCAGGGGGGTTTTTCGATAGCAATCAGCCCCAGCATTTT.

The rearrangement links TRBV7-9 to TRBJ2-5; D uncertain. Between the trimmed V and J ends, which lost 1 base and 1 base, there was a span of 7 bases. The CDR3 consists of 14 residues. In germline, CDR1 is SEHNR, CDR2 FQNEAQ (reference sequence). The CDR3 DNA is TGTGCCAGCAGCTTAGACATCCTCCAAGAGACCCAGTACTTC. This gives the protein CASSLDILQETQYF.

CDR3 DNA: TGTGCCAGCGGCCAAGAGACCCAGTACTTC. Translation: CASGQETQYF. The J gene is TRBJ2-5, the V gene TRBV6-5; no clear D. The CDR3 sequence is 10 residues long. The V end was cut by 8 bases, the J end by 1 base, with 2 bases between. CDR1 is MNHEY, CDR2 SVGAGI, per germline.

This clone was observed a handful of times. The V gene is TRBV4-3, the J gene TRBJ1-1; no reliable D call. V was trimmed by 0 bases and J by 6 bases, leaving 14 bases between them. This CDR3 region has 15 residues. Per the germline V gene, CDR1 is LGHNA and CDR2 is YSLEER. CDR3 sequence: CASSQDEGFRPEAFF. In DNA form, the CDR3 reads TGCGCCAGCAGCCAAGATGAAGGGTTTCGGCCTGAAGCTTTCTTT.

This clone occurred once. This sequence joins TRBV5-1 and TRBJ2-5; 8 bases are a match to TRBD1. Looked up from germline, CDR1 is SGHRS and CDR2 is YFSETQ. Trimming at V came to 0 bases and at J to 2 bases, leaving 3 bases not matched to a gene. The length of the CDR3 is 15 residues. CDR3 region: CASSLGGTGQETQYF. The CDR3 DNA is TGCGCCAGCAGCTTGGGGGGGACAGGACAAGAGACCCAGTACTTC.

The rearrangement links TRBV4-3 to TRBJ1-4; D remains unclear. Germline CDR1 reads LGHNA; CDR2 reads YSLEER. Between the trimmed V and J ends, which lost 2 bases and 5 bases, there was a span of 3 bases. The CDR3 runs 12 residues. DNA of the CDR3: TGCGCCAGCAGCCAACGCAATGAAAAACTGTTTTTT. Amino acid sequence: CASSQRNEKLFF.

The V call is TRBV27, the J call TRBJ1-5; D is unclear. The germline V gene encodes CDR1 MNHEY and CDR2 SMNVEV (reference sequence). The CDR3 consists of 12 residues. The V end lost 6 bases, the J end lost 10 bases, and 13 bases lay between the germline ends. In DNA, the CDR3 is TGTGCCAGCAGCTCGGGAGTGGGTCCCCAGCATTTT. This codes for CASSSGVGPQHF.

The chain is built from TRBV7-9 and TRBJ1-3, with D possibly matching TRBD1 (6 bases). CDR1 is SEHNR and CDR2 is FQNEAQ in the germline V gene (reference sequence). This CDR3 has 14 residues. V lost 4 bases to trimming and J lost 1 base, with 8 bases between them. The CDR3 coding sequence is TGTGCCAGCAGCTCCGGACAGTCTGGAAACACCATATATTTT. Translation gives CASSSGQSGNTIYF.

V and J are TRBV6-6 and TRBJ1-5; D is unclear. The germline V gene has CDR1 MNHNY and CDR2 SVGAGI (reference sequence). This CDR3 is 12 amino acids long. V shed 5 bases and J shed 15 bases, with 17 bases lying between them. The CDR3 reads CASSPDPLSPHF. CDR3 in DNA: TGTGCCAGCAGTCCCGACCCACTTTCGCCGCATTTT.

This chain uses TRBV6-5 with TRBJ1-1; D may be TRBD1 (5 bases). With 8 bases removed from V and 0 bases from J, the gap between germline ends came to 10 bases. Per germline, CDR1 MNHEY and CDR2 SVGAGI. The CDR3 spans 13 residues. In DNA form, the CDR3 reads TGTGCCAGCTTCAGGGCCATGAACACTGAAGCTTTCTTT. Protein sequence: CASFRAMNTEAFF.

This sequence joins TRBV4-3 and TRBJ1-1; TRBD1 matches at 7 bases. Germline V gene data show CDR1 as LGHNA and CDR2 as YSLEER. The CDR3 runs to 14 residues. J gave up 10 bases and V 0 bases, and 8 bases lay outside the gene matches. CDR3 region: CASSQDRGSGGAFF. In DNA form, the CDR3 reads TGCGCCAGCAGCCAAGATCGAGGATCAGGGGGAGCTTTCTTT.

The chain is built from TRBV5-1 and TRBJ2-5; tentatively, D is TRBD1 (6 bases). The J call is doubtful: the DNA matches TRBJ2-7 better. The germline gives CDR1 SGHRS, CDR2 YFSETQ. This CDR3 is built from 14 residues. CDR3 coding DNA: TGCGCCAGCAGCCCCCCCCAGGGGATCTACGAGCAGTACTTC. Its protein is CASSPPQGIYEQYF.

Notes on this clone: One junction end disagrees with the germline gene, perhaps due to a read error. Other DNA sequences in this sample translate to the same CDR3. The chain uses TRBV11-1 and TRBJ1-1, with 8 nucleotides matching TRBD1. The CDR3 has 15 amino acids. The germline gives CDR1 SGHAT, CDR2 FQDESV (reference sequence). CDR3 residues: CASSYHDRGGTEAFF. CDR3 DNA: TGTGCTAGCAGCTACCACGACAGGGGCGGAACTGAAGCTTTCTTT.

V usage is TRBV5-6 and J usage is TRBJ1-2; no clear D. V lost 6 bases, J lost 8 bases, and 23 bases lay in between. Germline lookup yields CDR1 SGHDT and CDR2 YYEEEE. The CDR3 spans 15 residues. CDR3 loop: CASNERGRRVAGYTF. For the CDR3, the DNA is TGTGCCAGCAACGAGCGGGGAAGAAGGGTTGCCGGCTACACCTTC.

For the CDR3, the DNA is TGTGCCTGGAGTCCCCGGGGACTCCGGCGGTCTGGCTACACCTTC. The encoded protein is CAWSPRGLRRSGYTF. This rearrangement joins TRBV30 to TRBJ1-2; TRBD1 might be the D (5 bases). This CDR3 comprises 15 residues. CDR1 is GTSNPN, CDR2 SVGIG, per germline (reference sequence). The V end was cut by 2 bases, the J end by 7 bases, with 20 bases between.

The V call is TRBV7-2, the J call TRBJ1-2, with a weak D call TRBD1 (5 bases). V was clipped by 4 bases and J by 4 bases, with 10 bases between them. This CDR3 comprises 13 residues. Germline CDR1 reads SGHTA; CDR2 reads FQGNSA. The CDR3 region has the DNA TGTGCCAGCAGCTCGGGACCGTCCTATGGCTACACCTTC. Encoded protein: CASSSGPSYGYTF.

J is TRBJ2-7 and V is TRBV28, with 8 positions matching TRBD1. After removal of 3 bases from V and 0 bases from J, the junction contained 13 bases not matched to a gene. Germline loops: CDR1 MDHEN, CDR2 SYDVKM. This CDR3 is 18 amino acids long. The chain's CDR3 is CASSFLVNPGGSSYEQYF. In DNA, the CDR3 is TGTGCCAGCAGTTTCCTAGTTAACCCAGGGGGCAGCTCCTACGAGCAGTACTTC.